This paragraph reports one T cell receptor beta chain. Its antigen is not known. These data are taken from a study of graft-versus-host responses after intestinal transplantation. Findings and caveats of the study: Within the allografts of patients who had graft-donor T cell macrochimerism, graft-versus-host to host-versus-graft clonal ratios were high.

V was trimmed by 4 bases and J by 2 bases, leaving 18 bases between them. The CDR3 covers 16 residues. Germline V CDR1 and CDR2: SEHNR, FQNEAQ (reference sequence). Data came from immunoSEQ multiplex PCR; TCRdb stores just in-frame clones and leaves some out. The table includes about 130,000 clones, approximately 90% detected once. The origin of this receptor is a human donor who received an intestinal transplant. This material consisted of unstimulated CD4+ T cells sorted from spleen or lymph node cells, taken before intestinal transplant. The V gene is TRBV7-9, the J gene TRBJ2-7; TRBD2 might be the D (6 bases). CDR3 residues: CASSSQVTRSPYEQYF. CDR3 nucleotides: TGTGCCAGCAGCTCTCAAGTGACTAGGTCCCCCTACGAGCAGTACTTC.